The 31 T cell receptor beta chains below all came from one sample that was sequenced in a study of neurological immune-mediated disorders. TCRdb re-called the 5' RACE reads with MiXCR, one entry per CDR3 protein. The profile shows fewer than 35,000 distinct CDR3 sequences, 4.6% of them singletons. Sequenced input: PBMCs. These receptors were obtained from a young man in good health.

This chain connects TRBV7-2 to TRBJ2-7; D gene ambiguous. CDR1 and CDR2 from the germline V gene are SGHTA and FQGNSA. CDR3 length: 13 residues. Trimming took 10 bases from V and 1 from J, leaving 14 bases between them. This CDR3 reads CATSWPNSYEQYF. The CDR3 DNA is TGTGCCACCTCGTGGCCCAATTCCTACGAGCAGTACTTC.

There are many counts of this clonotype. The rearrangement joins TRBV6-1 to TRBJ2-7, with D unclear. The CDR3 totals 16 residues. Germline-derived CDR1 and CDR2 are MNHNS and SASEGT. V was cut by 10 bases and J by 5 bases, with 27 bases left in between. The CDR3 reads CATGTVRPSFGDEQYF. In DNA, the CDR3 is TGTGCCACCGGTACAGTCCGGCCTTCCTTTGGGGACGAGCAGTACTTC.

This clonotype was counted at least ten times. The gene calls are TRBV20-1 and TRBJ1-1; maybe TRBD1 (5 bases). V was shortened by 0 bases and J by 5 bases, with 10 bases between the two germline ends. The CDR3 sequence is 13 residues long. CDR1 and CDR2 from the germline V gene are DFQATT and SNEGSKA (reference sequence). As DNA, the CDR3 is TGCAGTGCTAGAGAGAGGGGTGAGACTGAAGCTTTCTTT. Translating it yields CSARERGETEAFF.

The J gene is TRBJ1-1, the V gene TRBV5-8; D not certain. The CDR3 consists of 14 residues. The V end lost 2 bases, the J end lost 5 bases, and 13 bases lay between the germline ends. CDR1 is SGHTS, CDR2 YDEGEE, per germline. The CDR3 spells CASSLRGSGTEAFF. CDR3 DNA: TGTGCCAGCAGCTTACGCGGATCGGGGACTGAAGCTTTCTTT.

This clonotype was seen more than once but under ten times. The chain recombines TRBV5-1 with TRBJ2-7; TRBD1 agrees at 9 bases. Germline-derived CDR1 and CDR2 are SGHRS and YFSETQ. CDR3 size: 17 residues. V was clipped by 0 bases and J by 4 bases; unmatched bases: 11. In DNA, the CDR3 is TGCGCCAGCAGCTTGGTGTCGGGCGGACAGGGGAGGTACGAGCAGTACTTC. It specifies CASSLVSGGQGRYEQYF.

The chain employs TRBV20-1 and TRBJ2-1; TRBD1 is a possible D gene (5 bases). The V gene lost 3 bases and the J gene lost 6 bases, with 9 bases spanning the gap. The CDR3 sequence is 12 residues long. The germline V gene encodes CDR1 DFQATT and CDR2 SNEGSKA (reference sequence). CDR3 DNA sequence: TGCAGTGCTAGCTCAGGGTTCAATGAGCAGTTCTTC. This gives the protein CSASSGFNEQFF.

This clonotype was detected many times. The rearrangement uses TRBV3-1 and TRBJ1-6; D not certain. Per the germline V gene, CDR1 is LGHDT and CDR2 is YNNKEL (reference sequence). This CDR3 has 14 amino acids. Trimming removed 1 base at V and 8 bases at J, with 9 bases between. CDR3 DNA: TGTGCCAGCAGCCAAGTGGGGATGGATTCACCCCTCCACTTT. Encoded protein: CASSQVGMDSPLHF.

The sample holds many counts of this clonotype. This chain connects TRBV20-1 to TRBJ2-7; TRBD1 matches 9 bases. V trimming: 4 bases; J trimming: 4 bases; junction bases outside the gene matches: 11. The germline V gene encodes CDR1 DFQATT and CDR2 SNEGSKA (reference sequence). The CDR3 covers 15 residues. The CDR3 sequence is CSANILSGTGYEQYF. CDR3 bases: TGCAGTGCTAATATACTTTCTGGGACAGGGTACGAGCAGTACTTC.

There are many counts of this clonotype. CDR3 residues: CASSSTSGAYNEQFF. The CDR3 nucleotides are TGTGCCAGCAGCTCTACTAGCGGGGCCTACAATGAGCAGTTCTTC. The chain couples TRBV7-3 to TRBJ2-1, with TRBD2 matching over 10 bases. In germline, CDR1 is SGHTA, CDR2 FQGTGA. With 4 bases clipped from V and 2 bases from J, the junction kept 2 bases outside the gene matches. This CDR3 is 15 amino acids long.

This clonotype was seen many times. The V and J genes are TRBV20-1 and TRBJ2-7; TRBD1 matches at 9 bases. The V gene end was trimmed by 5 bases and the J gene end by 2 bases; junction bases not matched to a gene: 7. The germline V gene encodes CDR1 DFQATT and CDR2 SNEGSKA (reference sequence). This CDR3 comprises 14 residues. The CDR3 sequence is CSARTGTGTYEQYF. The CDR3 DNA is TGCAGTGCTCGCACCGGGACAGGGACCTACGAGCAGTACTTC.

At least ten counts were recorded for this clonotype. The CDR3 bases are TGCAGTGCTACCGGGGGGGGCCGGGACAGGTTGTACCAAGAGACCCAGTACTTC. It yields the protein CSATGGGRDRLYQETQYF. V gene TRBV20-1 combines with J gene TRBJ2-5, with D possibly called TRBD1 or TRBD2 (8 bases each). Trimming left V 4 bases short and J 0 bases short, with 24 bases between. Germline CDR1 is DFQATT and CDR2 is SNEGSKA (reference sequence). CDR3 length: 18 residues.

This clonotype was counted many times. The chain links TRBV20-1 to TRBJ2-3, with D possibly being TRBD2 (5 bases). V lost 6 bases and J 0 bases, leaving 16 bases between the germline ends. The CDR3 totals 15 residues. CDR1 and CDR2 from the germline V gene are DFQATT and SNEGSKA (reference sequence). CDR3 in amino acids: CSAPDFRGSTDTQYF. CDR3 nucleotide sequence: TGCAGTGCCCCCGATTTCCGGGGAAGCACAGATACGCAGTATTTT.

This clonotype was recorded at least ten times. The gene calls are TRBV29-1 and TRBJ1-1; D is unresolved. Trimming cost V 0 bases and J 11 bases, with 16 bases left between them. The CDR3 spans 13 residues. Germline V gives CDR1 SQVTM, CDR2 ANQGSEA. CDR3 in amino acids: CSVEDLPRSAAFF. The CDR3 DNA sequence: TGCAGCGTTGAAGATCTGCCCAGGTCGGCGGCTTTCTTT.

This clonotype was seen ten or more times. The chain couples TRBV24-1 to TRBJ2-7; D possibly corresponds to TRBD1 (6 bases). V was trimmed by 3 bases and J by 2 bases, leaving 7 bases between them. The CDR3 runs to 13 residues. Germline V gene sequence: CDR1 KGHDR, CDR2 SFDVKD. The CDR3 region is CATSDTGTYEQYF. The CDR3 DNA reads TGTGCCACCAGTGATACAGGGACCTACGAGCAGTACTTC.

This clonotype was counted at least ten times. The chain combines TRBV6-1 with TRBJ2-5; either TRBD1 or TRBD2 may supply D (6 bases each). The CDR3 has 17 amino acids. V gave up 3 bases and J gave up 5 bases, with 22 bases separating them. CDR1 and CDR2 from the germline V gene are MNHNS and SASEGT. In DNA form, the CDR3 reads TGTGCCAGCAGTGATAGACCGGGGGCAGGGAGTCGGGAGACCCAGTACTTC. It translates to CASSDRPGAGSRETQYF.

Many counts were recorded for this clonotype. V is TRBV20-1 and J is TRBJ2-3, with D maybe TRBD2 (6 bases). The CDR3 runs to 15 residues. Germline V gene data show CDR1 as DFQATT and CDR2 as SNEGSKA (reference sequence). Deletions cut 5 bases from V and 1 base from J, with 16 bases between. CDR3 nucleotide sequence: TGCAGTGCTCTGGTGACGGGGGACCGCACAGATACGCAGTATTTT. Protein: CSALVTGDRTDTQYF.

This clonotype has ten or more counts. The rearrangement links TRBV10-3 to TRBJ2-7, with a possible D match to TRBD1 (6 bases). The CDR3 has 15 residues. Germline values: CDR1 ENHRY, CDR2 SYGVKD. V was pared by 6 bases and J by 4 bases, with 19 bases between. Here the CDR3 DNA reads TGTGCCATCAGCGCCATTCCAGGGGCCAAGTACGAGCAGTACTTC. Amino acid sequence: CAISAIPGAKYEQYF.

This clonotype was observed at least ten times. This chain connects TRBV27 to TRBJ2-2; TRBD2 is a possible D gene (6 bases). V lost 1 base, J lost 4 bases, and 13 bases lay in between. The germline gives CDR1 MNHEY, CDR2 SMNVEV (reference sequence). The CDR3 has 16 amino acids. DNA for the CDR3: TGTGCCAGCAGTTTATATGGTTTCGGGGGCACCGGGGAGCTGTTTTTT. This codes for CASSLYGFGGTGELFF.

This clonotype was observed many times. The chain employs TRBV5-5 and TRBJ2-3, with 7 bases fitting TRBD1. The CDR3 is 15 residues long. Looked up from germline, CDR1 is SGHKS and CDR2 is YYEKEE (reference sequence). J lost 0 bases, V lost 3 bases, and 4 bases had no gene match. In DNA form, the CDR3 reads TGTGCCAGCAGCTCACAGGGGTCTAGCACAGATACGCAGTATTTT. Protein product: CASSSQGSSTDTQYF.

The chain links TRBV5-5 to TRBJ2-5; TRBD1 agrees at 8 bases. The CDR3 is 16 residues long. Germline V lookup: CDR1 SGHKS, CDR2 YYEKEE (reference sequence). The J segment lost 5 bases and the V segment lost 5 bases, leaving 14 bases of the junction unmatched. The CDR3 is CASSLRTGRLSETQYF. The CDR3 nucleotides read TGTGCCAGCAGTTTACGGACAGGGAGGTTGTCGGAGACCCAGTACTTC. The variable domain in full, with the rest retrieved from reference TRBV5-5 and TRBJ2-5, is DAGVTQSPTHLIKTRGQQVTLRCSPISGHKSVSWYQQVLGQGPQFIFQYYEKEERGRGNFPDRFSARQFPNYSSELNVNALLLGDSALYLCASSLRTGRLSETQYFGPGTRLLVL.

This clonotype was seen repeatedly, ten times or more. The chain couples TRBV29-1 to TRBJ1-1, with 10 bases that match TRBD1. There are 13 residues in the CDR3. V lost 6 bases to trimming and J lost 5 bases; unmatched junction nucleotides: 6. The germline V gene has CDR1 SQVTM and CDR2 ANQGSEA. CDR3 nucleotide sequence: TGCAGCGTGGGACAGGGGCGGCGGACTGAAGCTTTCTTT. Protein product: CSVGQGRRTEAFF.

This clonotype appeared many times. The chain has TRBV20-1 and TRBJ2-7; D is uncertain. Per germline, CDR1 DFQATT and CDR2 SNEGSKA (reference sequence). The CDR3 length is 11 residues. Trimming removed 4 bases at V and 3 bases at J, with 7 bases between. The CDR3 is CSATTDYEQYF. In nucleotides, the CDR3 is TGCAGTGCTACCACTGACTACGAGCAGTACTTC.

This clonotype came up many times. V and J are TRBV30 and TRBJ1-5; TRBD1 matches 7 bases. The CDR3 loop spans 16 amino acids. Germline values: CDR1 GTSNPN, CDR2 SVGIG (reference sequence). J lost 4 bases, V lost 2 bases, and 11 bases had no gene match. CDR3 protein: CAWSPTTGWGNQPQHF. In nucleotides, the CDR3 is TGTGCCTGGAGTCCCACGACAGGGTGGGGTAATCAGCCCCAGCATTTT.

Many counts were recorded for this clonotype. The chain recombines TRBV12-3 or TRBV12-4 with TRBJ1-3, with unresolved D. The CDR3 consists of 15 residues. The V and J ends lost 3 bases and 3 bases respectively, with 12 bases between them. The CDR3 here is CASSLAGIGGNTIYF. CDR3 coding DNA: TGTGCCAGCAGTTTGGCAGGAATAGGTGGAAACACCATATATTTT.

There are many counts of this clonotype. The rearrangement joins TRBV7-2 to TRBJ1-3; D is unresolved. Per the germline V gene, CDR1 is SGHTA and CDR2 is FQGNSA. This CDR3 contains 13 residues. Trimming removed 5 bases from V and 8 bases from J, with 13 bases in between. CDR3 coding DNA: TGTGCCAGCAGCCCATCCCGGAGGGACACCATATATTTT. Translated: CASSPSRRDTIYF.

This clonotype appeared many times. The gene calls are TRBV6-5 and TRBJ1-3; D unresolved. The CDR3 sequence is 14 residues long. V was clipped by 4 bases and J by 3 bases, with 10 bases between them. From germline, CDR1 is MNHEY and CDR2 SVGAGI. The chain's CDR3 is CASSSPEGGNTIYF. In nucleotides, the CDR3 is TGTGCCAGCAGTTCGCCCGAGGGTGGAAACACCATATATTTT.

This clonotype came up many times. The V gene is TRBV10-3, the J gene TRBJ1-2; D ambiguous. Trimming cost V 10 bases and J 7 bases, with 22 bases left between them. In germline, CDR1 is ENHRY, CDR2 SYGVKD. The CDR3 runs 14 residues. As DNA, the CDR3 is TGTGCCACCCAGGTGCAGGTCGGTTCGAGTGGCTACACCTTC. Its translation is CATQVQVGSSGYTF.

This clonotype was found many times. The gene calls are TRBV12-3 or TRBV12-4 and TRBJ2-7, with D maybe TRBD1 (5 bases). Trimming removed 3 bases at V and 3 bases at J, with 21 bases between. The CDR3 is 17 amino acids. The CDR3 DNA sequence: TGTGCCAGCAGTTTTAAAATGTTGGGGCGGATCAGCTACGAGCAGTACTTC. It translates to CASSFKMLGRISYEQYF.

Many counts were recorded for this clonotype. Here the CDR3 reads CASSLANTMNTEAFF. The DNA for the CDR3 is TGTGCCAGCAGCTTAGCAAACACCATGAACACTGAAGCTTTCTTT. The chain combines TRBV7-6 with TRBJ1-1; D unclear. V was clipped by 0 bases and J by 0 bases, with 8 bases between them. The CDR3 loop spans 15 amino acids. Germline loops: CDR1 SGHVS, CDR2 FNYEAQ.

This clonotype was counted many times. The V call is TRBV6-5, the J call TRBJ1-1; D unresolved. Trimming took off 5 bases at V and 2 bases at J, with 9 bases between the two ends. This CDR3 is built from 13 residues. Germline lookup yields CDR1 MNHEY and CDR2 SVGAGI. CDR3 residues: CASSTRLNTEAFF. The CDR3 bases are TGTGCCAGCAGTACTCGCCTAAACACTGAAGCTTTCTTT.

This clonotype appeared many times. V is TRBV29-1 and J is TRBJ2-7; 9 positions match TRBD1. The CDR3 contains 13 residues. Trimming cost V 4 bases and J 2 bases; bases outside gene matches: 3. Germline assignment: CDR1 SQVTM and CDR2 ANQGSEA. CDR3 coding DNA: TGCAGCGTTGGGACAGGGGTAACCTACGAGCAGTACTTC. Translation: CSVGTGVTYEQYF.